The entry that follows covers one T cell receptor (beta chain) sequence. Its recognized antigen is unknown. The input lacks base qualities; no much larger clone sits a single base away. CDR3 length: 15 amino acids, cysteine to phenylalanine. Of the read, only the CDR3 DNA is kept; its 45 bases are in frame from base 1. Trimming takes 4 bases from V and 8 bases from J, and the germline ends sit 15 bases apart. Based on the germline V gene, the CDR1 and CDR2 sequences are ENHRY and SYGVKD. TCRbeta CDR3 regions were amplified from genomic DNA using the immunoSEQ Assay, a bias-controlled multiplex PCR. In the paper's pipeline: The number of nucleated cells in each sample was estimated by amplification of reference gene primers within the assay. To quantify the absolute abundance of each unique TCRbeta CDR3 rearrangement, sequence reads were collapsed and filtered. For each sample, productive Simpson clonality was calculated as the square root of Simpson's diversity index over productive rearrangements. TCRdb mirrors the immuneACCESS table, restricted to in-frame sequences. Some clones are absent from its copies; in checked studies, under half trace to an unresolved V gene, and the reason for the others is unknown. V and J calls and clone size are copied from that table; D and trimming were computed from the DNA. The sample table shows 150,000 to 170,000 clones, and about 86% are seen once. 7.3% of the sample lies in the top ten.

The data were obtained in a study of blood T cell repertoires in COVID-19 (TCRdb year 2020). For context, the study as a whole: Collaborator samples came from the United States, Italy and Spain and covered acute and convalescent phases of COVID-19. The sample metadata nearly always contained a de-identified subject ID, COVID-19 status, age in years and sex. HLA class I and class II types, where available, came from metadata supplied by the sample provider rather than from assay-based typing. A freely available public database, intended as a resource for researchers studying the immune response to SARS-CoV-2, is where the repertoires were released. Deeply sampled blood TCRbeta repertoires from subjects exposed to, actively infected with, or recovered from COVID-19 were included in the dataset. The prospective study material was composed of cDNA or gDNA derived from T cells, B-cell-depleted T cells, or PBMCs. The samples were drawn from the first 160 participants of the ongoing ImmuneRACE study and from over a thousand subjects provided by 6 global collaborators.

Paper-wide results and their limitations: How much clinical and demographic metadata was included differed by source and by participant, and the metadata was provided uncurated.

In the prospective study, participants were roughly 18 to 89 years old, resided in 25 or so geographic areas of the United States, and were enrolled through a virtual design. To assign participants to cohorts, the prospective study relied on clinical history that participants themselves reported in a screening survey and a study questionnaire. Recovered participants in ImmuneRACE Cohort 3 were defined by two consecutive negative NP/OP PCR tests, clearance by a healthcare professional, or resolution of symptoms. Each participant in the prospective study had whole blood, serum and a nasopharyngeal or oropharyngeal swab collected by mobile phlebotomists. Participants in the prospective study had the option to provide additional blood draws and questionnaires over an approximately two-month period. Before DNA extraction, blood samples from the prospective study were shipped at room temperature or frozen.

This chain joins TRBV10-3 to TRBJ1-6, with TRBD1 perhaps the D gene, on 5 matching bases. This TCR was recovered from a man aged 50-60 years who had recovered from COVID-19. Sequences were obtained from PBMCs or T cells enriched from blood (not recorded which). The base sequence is TGTGCCATCAGTGCCGGCAACGCGGGGGATTCACCCCTCCACTTT. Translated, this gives CAISAGNAGDSPLHF.